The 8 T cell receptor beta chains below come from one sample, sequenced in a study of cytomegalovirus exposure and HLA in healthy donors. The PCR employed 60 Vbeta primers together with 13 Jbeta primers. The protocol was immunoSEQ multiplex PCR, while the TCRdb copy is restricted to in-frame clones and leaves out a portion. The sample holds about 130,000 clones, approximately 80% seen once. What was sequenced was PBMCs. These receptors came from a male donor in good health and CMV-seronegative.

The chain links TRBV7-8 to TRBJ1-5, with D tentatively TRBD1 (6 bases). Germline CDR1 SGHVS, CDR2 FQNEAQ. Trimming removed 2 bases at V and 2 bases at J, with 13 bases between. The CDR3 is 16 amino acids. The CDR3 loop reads CASSLRTDRGNQPQHF. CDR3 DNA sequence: TGTGCCAGCAGCTTAAGGACGGACAGAGGCAATCAGCCCCAGCATTTT.

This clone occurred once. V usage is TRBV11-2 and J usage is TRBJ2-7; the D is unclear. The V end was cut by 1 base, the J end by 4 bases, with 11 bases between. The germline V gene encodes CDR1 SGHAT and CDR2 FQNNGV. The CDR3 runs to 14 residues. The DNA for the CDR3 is TGTGCCAGCAGCTTAGGTCAGGCGTGGTACGAGCAGTACTTC. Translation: CASSLGQAWYEQYF.

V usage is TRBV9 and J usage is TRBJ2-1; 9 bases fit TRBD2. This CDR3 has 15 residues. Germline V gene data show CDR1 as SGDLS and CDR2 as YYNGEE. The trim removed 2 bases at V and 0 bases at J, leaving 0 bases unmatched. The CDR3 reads CASSVSGSSYNEQFF. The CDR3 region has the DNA TGTGCCAGCAGCGTTAGCGGGAGCTCCTACAATGAGCAGTTCTTC.

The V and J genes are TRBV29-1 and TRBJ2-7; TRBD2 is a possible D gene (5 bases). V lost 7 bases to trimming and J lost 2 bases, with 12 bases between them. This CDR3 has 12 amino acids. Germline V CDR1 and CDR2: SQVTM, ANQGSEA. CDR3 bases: TGCAGCGCTACGAGAGGGCCCTACGAGCAGTACTTC. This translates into CSATRGPYEQYF.

CDR3 protein: CASSGTFRETQYF. In DNA form, the CDR3 reads TGTGCCAGCAGCGGGACATTTCGGGAGACCCAGTACTTC. This chain joins TRBV7-3 and TRBJ2-5; TRBD1 might be the D (6 bases). Germline CDR1 is SGHTA and CDR2 is FQGTGA. The CDR3 has 13 amino acids. V was clipped by 5 bases and J by 5 bases, with 12 bases between them. The variable domain in full, with the rest retrieved from reference TRBV7-3 and TRBJ2-5, is GAGVSQTPSNKVTEKGKYVELRCDPISGHTALYWYRQSLGQGPEFLIYFQGTGAADDSGLPNDRFFAVRPEGSVSTLKIQRTERGDSAVYLCASSGTFRETQYFGPGTRLLVL.

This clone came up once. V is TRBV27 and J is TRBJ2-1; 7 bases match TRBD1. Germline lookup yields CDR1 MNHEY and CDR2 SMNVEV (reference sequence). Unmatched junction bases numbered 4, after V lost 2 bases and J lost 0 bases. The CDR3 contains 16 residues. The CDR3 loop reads CASSLPGTDSYNEQFF. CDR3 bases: TGTGCCAGCAGTTTACCCGGGACAGACTCCTACAATGAGCAGTTCTTC.

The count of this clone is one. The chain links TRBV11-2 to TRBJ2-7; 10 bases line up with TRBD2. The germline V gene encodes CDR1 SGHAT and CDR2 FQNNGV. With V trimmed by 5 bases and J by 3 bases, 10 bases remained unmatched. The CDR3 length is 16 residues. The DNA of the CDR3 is TGTGCCAGCAGCCCCGATCCTAGGACTAGCGGCTACGAGCAGTACTTC. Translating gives CASSPDPRTSGYEQYF.

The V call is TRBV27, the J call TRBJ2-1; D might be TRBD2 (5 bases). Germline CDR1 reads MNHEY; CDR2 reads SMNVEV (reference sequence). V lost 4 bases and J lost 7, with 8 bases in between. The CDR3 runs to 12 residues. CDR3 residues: CASSSGFNEQFF. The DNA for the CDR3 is TGTGCCAGCAGTTCGGGATTTAATGAGCAGTTCTTC.